This passage covers 5 T cell receptor beta chains from one sample sequenced in a study of cytomegalovirus exposure and HLA in healthy donors. In the PCR, 60 Vbeta and 13 Jbeta primers were used. The data were produced by immunoSEQ multiplex PCR, yet TCRdb's version contains in-frame clones alone and is incomplete. The sample carries some 100,000 clones, roughly 80% recorded once. Input material: PBMCs. The receptor set was obtained from a woman between 45 and 65 years old in good health and CMV-seropositive.

This chain uses TRBV25-1 with TRBJ2-7; 9 nucleotides match TRBD1. Looked up from germline, CDR1 is MGHDK and CDR2 is SYGVNS. This CDR3 is 15 amino acids long. Trimming took 1 base from V and 7 from J; bases not matched to a gene: 8. The CDR3 spells CASSESGTGSLEQYF. Written as DNA, the CDR3 is TGTGCCAGCAGTGAATCTGGGACAGGGTCTCTAGAGCAGTACTTC.

The V and J genes are TRBV5-1 and TRBJ1-1, with D possibly TRBD1 on 5 matching bases. Germline assignment: CDR1 SGHRS and CDR2 YFSETQ. Trimming left V 1 base short and J 0 bases short, with 13 bases between. The CDR3 contains 16 residues. This chain's CDR3 is CASSLYPGNMNTEAFF. The CDR3 DNA reads as TGCGCCAGCAGCTTGTATCCAGGGAACATGAACACTGAAGCTTTCTTT. The whole variable domain, remainder taken from reference TRBV5-1 and TRBJ1-1, is KAGVTQTPRYLIKTRGQQVTLSCSPISGHRSVSWYQQTPGQGLQFLFEYFSETQRNKGNFPGRFSGRQFSNSRSEMNVSTLELGDSALYLCASSLYPGNMNTEAFFGQGTRLTVV.

V gene TRBV19 combines with J gene TRBJ2-3; 13 bases are a match to TRBD2. Germline CDR1 LNHDA, CDR2 SQIVND (reference sequence). The V segment lost 7 bases and the J segment 1 base; nucleotides outside the gene matches: 14. This CDR3 has 19 amino acids. The DNA for the CDR3 is TGTGCCAGTAAACTCCGGACTAGCGGGAGTGTGGGTCGCACAGATACGCAGTATTTT. It codes for CASKLRTSGSVGRTDTQYF. Combining the CDR3 with reference TRBV19 and TRBJ2-3 gives the whole variable domain DGGITQSPKYLFRKEGQNVTLSCEQNLNHDAMYWYRQDPGQGLRLIYYSQIVNDFQKGDIAEGYSVSREKKESFPLTVTSAQKNPTAFYLCASKLRTSGSVGRTDTQYFGPGTRLTVL.

The rearrangement links TRBV6-6 to TRBJ1-1; TRBD1 aligns across 7 bases. The ends lost 5 bases at V and 10 bases at J; junction bases unmatched: 4. Per the germline V gene, CDR1 is MNHNY and CDR2 is SVGAGI (reference sequence). The CDR3 is 11 residues long. Here the CDR3 DNA reads TGTGCCAGCAGTGGGACAGACACAGCTTTCTTT. Amino acids: CASSGTDTAFF.

The chain has TRBV7-3 and TRBJ2-5, with 9 bases that match TRBD2. Germline CDR1 SGHTA, CDR2 FQGTGA. The CDR3 runs 16 residues. J was trimmed by 5 bases and V by 0 bases; bases with no gene match: 7. The CDR3 reads CASSLTGGGALETQYF. CDR3 in DNA: TGTGCCAGCAGCTTAACGGGCGGGGGGGCTTTGGAGACCCAGTACTTC.